These 5 T cell receptor beta chains originate from one sample sequenced in a study of regulatory dendritic cells for organ transplantation. The repertoire was sequenced with immunoSEQ multiplex PCR; TCRdb's copy has only in-frame clones and lacks some. The table lists more than 35,000 clones, 75% to 95% of them singletons. Sequencing was done on a sample of naive CD8+ T cells from blood. The subset is: CD45RA+ naive T cells. These receptor sequences come from a human donor in good health.

The chain links TRBV28 to TRBJ2-6; 7 bases align to TRBD1. CDR1 MDHEN and CDR2 SYDVKM come from the germline V gene. Germline trimming cut 3 bases from V and 2 bases from J; bases unmatched to any gene: 16. There are 20 residues in the CDR3. CDR3: CASSFSLVQDRPPGANVLTF. The CDR3 coding sequence is TGTGCCAGCAGTTTTTCATTAGTCCAGGACAGGCCCCCTGGGGCCAACGTCCTGACTTTC.

The chain links TRBV7-8 to TRBJ2-1; the D gene is possibly TRBD2 (5 bases). The CDR3 loop spans 14 amino acids. Germline values: CDR1 SGHVS, CDR2 FQNEAQ. The V gene lost 1 base and the J gene lost 7 bases, with 11 bases spanning the gap. CDR3 bases: TGTGCCAGCAGCTTAGGGGGTCGCGGGAATGAGCAGTTCTTC. As protein: CASSLGGRGNEQFF.

The V gene is TRBV9, the J gene TRBJ2-7; 7 positions match TRBD2. J lost 7 bases, V lost 3 bases, and 7 bases had no gene match. There are 13 residues in the CDR3. Germline CDR1 and CDR2: SGDLS and YYNGEE. In nucleotides, the CDR3 is TGTGCCAGCAGCGAGCGGGACCCGGGGGAGCAGTACTTC. This translates into CASSERDPGEQYF.

This clone turned up a few times. The rearrangement uses TRBV19 and TRBJ1-5; no reliable D call. This CDR3 region has 14 residues. Germline assignment: CDR1 LNHDA and CDR2 SQIVND (reference sequence). V dropped 3 bases and J dropped 3 bases, with 9 bases sitting between them. DNA of the CDR3: TGTGCCAGTAGTATCGGACTGATCAATCAGCCCCAGCATTTT. Protein: CASSIGLINQPQHF. Combining the CDR3 with reference TRBV19 and TRBJ1-5 gives the whole variable domain DGGITQSPKYLFRKEGQNVTLSCEQNLNHDAMYWYRQDPGQGLRLIYYSQIVNDFQKGDIAEGYSVSREKKESFPLTVTSAQKNPTAFYLCASSIGLINQPQHFGDGTRLSIL.

The rearrangement uses TRBV28 and TRBJ1-3; 7 nucleotides match TRBD1. The J segment lost 3 bases and the V segment lost 3 bases, leaving 2 bases of the junction unmatched. The CDR3 is 14 amino acids. CDR1 is MDHEN and CDR2 is SYDVKM in the germline V gene. The CDR3 DNA reads as TGTGCCAGCAGTTTCAGGGGGTTTGGAAACACCATATATTTT. It translates to CASSFRGFGNTIYF.